This T cell receptor beta chain was recorded in a study of T-cell memory formation after mild COVID-19. Overall study findings and caveats: Proof of SARS-CoV-2 specificity was absent for the second-wave clones that crested on day 37.

This clonotype was detected only a few times. Its antigen is currently unknown. V shed 5 bases, J shed 7 bases, and the junction held 6 bases outside the gene matches. The CDR3 sequence is 16 residues long. Germline CDR1 reads SEHNR; CDR2 reads FQNEAQ (reference sequence). TCRdb reprocessed the 5' RACE reads with MiXCR, giving one entry per CDR3 protein. Of roughly 560,000 distinct CDR3 sequences in the sample, 20% were seen once. The V and J genes are TRBV7-9 and TRBJ2-1, with TRBD2 matching over 15 bases. The sample consisted of PBMCs or a T cell subset sorted from them (not recorded which). This TCR was sampled from an adult woman who had mild COVID-19 (a few samples of this study predate the infection). Cell type and time point are not known. CDR3: CASSAPGLAGGNEQFF. Here the CDR3 DNA reads TGTGCCAGCAGCGCTCCGGGACTAGCGGGAGGAAATGAGCAGTTCTTC.